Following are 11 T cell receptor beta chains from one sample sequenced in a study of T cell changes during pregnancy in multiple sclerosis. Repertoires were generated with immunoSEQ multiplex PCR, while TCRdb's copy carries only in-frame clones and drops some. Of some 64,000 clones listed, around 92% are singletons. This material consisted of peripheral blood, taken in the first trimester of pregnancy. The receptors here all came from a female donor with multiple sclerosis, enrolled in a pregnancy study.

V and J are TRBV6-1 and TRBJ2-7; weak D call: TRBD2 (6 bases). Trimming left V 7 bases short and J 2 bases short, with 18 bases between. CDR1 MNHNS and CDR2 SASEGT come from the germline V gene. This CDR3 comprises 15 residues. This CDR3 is CASKWVGGYTYEQYF. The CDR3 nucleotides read TGTGCCAGCAAATGGGTCGGGGGTTACACCTACGAGCAGTACTTC.

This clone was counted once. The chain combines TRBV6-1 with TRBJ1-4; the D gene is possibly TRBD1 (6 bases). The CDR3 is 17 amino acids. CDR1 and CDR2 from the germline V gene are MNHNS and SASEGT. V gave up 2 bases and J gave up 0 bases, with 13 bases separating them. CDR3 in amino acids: CASSEFLWTATNEKLFF. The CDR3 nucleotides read TGTGCCAGCAGTGAATTCCTATGGACAGCAACTAATGAAAAACTGTTTTTT.

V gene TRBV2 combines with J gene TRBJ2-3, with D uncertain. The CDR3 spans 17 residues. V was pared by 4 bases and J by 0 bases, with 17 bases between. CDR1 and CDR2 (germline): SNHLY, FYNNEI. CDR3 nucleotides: TGTGCCAGCAGTGTGGGTTACTGGAGTCCTAGCACAGATACGCAGTATTTT. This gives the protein CASSVGYWSPSTDTQYF.

CDR3 loop: CASSFIAGPDTQYF. DNA of the CDR3: TGTGCCAGCAGCTTCATAGCGGGCCCAGATACGCAGTATTTT. The chain combines TRBV11-2 with TRBJ2-3, with 7 bases identical to TRBD2. The CDR3 is 14 residues long. Germline assignment: CDR1 SGHAT and CDR2 FQNNGV. V was clipped by 3 bases and J by 4 bases; unmatched bases: 4.

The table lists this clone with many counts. The DNA for the CDR3 is TGCGCCAGCAGCCAAATTCTCCAGCCCCAGCATTTT. Translated: CASSQILQPQHF. This chain uses TRBV4-1 with TRBJ1-5; unclear D gene. CDR1 MGHRA and CDR2 YSYEKL come from the germline V gene. Trimming cost V 2 bases and J 7 bases, with 6 bases left between them. The CDR3 spans 12 residues.

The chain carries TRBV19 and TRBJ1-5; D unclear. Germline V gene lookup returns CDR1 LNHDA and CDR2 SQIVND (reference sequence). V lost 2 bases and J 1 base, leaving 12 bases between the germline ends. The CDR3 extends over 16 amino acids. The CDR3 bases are TGTGCCAGTAGTATAACCTTCCGGGGAAGCAATCAGCCCCAGCATTTT. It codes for CASSITFRGSNQPQHF.

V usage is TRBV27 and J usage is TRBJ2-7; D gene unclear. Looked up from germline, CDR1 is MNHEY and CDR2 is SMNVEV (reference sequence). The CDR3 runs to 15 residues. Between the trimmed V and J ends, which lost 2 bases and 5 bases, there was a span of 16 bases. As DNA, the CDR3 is TGTGCCAGCAGTTTAAGATTTTCCGCGCCCCACGAGCAGTACTTC. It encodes CASSLRFSAPHEQYF.

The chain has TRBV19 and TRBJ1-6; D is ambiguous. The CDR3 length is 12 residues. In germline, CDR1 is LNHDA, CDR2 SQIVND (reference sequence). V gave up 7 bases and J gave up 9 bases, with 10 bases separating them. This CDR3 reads CASTEGSSPLHF. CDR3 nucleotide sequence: TGTGCCAGTACTGAAGGGAGTTCACCCCTCCACTTT.

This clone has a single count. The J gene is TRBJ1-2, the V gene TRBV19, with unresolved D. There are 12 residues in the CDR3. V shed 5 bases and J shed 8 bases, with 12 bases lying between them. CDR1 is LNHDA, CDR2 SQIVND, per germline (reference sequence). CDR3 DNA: TGTGCCAGTAGTGGGAGCCCGGGGGGCTACACCTTC. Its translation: CASSGSPGGYTF.

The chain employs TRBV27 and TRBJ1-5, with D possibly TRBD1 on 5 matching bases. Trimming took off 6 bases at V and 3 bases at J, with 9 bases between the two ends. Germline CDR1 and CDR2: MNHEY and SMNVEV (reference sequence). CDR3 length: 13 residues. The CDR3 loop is CASRGHVNQPQHF. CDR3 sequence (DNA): TGTGCCAGCAGGGGGCACGTCAATCAGCCCCAGCATTTT.

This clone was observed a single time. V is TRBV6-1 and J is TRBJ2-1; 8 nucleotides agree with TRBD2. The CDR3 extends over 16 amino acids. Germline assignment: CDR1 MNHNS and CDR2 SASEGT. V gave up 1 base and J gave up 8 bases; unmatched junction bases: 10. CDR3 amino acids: CASSEGRRLAIHEQFF. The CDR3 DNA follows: TGTGCCAGCAGTGAAGGTAGGAGACTAGCGATCCATGAGCAGTTCTTC.